The following is a TCR beta chain sequence with its context. The CDR3 has 14 residues. Germline V lookup: CDR1 ENHRY, CDR2 SYGVKD. Unmatched junction bases numbered 7, after V lost 4 bases and J lost 5 bases. This entry belongs to a study of blood T cell repertoires in COVID-19. Study information: The samples span acute and convalescent COVID-19 from the United States, Italy and Spain.

Only in-frame clones appear in the TCRdb table, and some are missing; sequencing was by immunoSEQ multiplex PCR. Of approximately 37,000 clones listed, over 80% are singletons. Material: peripheral blood. This chain links TRBV10-3 with TRBJ2-5, with 7 bases fitting TRBD2. The sequence was collected from a man at least 80 years old with active COVID-19. The CDR3 region is CAISVGGSGETQYF. The CDR3 DNA sequence: TGTGCCATCAGTGTGGGCGGGAGCGGGGAGACCCAGTACTTC.